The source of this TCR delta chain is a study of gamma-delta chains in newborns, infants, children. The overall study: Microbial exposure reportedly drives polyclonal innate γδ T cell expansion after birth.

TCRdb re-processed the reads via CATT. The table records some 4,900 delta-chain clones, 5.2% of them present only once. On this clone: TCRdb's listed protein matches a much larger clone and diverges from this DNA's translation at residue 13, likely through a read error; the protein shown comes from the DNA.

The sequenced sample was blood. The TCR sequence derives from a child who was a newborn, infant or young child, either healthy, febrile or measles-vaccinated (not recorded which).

CDR3: CACDPLGGVLGEADKLIF. CDR3 in DNA: TGTGCCTGTGACCCTCTCGGAGGAGTACTGGGCGAGGCCGATAAACTCATCTTT. The chain recombines TRDV2 with TRDJ1; tentatively, D is TRDD3 (6 bases). Trimming left V 3 bases short and J 3 bases short, with 25 bases between. Germline lookup yields CDR1 GEAIGNYY and CDR2 EKD. CDR3 length equals 18 residues.